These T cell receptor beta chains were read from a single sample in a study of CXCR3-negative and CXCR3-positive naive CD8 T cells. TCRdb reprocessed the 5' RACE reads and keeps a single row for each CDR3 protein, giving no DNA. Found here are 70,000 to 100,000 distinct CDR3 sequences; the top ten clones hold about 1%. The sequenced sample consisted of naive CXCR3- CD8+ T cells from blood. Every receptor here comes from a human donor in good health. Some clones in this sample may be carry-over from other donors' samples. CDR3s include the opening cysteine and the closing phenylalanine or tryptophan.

CASSRRLAGVPEQFF	TRBV11-2	TRBJ2-1
CASSIGLTSRDSYNEQFF	TRBV19	TRBJ2-1
CASSPGTSGPYNEQFF	TRBV9	TRBJ2-1
CSARGGGKAYAQTQYF	TRBV20-1	TRBJ2-5
CASSPRQDDLLWETQYF	TRBV28	TRBJ2-5
CSARDQSSGGFYNEQFF	TRBV20-1	TRBJ2-1
CASSLGWAKGTGGVSDTQYF	TRBV5-6	TRBJ2-3
CSVGGTSGGETQYF	TRBV29-1	TRBJ2-5
CASRRRGAYEQYF	TRBV27	TRBJ2-7
CASSNSQGNTGELFF	TRBV6-4	TRBJ2-2
CASSAGAVEQYF	TRBV6-2/TRBV6-3	TRBJ2-7
CASSLGDDRTEAFF	TRBV7-9	TRBJ1-1
CASSPGGGTEAFF	TRBV5-6	TRBJ1-1
CASSVGTTGDQPQHF	TRBV9	TRBJ1-5
CASRPAGGDEQYF	TRBV5-1	TRBJ2-7
CAWSRDGLSYEQYF	TRBV30	TRBJ2-7
CSVEGEQGAYEQYF	TRBV29-1	TRBJ2-7
CASSLYAGGPMEQFF	TRBV5-5	TRBJ2-1
CASRISGDNEQFF	TRBV7-2	TRBJ2-1
CASTYGTHLYF	TRBV6-5	TRBJ2-3
CASSTGTEYNEQFF	TRBV7-9	TRBJ2-1
CASSVGGGNTGELFF	TRBV6-4	TRBJ2-2
CASSRGPLQETQYF	TRBV3-1	TRBJ2-5
CASSSRTSRETQYF	TRBV13	TRBJ2-5
CASRLGTSGGAYNEQFF	TRBV12-2	TRBJ2-1
CASREPLTDTQYF	TRBV25-1	TRBJ2-3
CASSRLNTEAFF	TRBV5-5	TRBJ1-1
CASSPRTSGLQETQYF	TRBV7-9	TRBJ2-5
CASSQEQVANYGYTF	TRBV14	TRBJ1-2
CASFPTHGYTEAFF	TRBV27	TRBJ1-1
CSAYGSLIVNTDTQYF	TRBV20-1	TRBJ2-3
CASSVGLGSYEQYF	TRBV9	TRBJ2-7
CASSSGTDTDTQYF	TRBV7-9	TRBJ2-3
CASSSGQVLYEQYF	TRBV7-9	TRBJ2-7
CASSVLAGGHNEQFF	TRBV6-2/TRBV6-3	TRBJ2-1
CASSPASSGSYNEQFF	TRBV7-9	TRBJ2-1
CASSFGDNSPLHF	TRBV27	TRBJ1-6
CASSYSVGGSETQYF	TRBV6-5	TRBJ2-5
CASRARPARTFEQYF	TRBV2	TRBJ2-7
CASSLQAASYEQYF	TRBV7-9	TRBJ2-7
CASSHPVGGTEDLPNTGELFF	TRBV4-2	TRBJ2-2
CSVAFGTANLQETQYF	TRBV29-1	TRBJ2-5
CSVPGQGVRTEAFF	TRBV29-1	TRBJ1-1
CSVAQGHYSGANVLTF	TRBV29-1	TRBJ2-6
CASSHITGTGNTGELFF	TRBV4-1	TRBJ2-2
CASSLAIGSSYNEQFF	TRBV7-9	TRBJ2-1
CASSEADYFTDTQYF	TRBV2	TRBJ2-3
CASRDSPQPQHF	TRBV6-1	TRBJ1-5
CSVSTGPAAQHF	TRBV29-1	TRBJ1-5
CASSVGGTGDNSPLHF	TRBV9	TRBJ1-6
CASSVGGRHNEQFF	TRBV2	TRBJ2-1
CSVEGQGIYEQYF	TRBV29-1	TRBJ2-7
CASSFSLAASYEQYF	TRBV7-9	TRBJ2-7
CASSSTRGDGANYGYTF	TRBV7-2	TRBJ1-2